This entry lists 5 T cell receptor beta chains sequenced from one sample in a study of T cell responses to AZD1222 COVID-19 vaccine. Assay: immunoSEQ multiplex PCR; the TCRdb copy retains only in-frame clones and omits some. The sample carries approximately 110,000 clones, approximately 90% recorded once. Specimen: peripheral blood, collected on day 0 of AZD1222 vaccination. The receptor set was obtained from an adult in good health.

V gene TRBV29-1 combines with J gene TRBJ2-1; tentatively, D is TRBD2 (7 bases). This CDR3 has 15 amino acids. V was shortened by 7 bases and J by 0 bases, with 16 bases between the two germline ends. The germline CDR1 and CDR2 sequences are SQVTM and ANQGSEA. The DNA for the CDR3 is TGCAGCGCTACGAGGGGGAGGGGCTCCTACAATGAGCAGTTCTTC. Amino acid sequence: CSATRGRGSYNEQFF.

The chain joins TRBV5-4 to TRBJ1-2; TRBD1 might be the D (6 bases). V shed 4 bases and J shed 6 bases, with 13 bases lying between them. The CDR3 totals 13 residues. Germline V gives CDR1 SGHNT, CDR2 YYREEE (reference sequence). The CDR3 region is CASSLRDNHGYTF. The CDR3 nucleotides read TGTGCCAGCAGCCTCCGGGACAACCATGGCTACACCTTC.

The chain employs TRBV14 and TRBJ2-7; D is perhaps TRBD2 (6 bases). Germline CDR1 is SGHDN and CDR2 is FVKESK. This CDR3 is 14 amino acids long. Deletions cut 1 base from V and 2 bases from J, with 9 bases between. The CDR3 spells CASSQADYTYEQYF. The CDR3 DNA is TGTGCCAGCAGCCAAGCGGACTACACCTACGAGCAGTACTTC.

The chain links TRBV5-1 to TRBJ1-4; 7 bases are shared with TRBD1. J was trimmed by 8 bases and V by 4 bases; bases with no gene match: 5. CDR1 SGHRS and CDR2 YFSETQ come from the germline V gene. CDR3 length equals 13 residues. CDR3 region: CASSTGQREKLFF. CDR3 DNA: TGCGCCAGCAGCACGGGACAGCGGGAAAAACTGTTTTTT.

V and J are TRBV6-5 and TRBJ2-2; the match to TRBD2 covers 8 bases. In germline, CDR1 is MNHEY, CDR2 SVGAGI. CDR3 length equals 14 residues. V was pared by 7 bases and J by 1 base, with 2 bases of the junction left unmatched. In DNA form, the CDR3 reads TGTGCCAGCACCAGCGGGAGGAACACCGGGGAGCTGTTTTTT. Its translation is CASTSGRNTGELFF.